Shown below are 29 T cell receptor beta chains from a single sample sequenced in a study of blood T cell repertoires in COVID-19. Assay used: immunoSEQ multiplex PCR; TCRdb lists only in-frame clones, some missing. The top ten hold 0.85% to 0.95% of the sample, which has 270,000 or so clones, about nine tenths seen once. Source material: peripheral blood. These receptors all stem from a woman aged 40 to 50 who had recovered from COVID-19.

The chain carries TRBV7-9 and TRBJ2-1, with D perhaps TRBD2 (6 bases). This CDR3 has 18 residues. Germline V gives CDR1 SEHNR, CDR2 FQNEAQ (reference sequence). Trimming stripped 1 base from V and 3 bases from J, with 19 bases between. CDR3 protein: CASSLVGGIPDNYNEQFF. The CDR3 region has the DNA TGTGCCAGCAGCTTAGTAGGCGGGATCCCAGACAACTACAATGAGCAGTTCTTC.

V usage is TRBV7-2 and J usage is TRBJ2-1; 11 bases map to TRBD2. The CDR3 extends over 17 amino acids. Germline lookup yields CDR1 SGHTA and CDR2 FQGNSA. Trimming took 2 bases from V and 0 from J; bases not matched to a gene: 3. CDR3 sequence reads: CASSLIAGGPSYNEQFF. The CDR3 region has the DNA TGTGCCAGCAGCTTAATAGCGGGAGGGCCCTCCTACAATGAGCAGTTCTTC.

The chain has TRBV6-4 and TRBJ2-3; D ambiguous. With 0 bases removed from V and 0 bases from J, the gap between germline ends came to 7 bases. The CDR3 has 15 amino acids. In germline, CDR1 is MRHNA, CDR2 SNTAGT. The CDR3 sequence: CASSDSGLSTDTQYF. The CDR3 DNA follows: TGTGCCAGCAGTGACTCGGGCTTAAGCACAGATACGCAGTATTTT.

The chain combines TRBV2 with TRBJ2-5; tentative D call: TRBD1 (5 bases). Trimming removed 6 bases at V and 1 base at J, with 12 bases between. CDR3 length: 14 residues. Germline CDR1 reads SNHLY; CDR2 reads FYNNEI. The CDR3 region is CASSPPGAQETQYF. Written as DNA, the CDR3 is TGTGCCAGCAGCCCCCCTGGGGCCCAAGAGACCCAGTACTTC.

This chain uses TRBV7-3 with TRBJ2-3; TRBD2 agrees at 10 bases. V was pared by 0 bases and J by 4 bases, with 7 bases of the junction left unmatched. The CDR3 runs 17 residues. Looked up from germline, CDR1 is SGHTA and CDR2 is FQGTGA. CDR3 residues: CASSLTGLAGAADTQYF. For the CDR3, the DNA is TGTGCCAGCAGCTTAACTGGGCTAGCGGGAGCAGCAGATACGCAGTATTTT.

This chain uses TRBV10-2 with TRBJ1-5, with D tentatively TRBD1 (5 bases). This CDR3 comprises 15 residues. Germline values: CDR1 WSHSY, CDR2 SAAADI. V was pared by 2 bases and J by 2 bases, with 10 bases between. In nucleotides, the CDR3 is TGCGCCAGCAGTGAGGGGGGGTTGGGCAATCAGCCCCAGCATTTT. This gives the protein CASSEGGLGNQPQHF.

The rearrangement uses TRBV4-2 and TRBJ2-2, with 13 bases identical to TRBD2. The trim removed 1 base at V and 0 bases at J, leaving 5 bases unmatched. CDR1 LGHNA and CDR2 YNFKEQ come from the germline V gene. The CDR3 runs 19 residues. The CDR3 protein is CASSQVTGTSGTNTGELFF. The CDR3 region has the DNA TGTGCCAGCAGCCAAGTGACCGGGACTAGCGGGACGAACACCGGGGAGCTGTTTTTT.

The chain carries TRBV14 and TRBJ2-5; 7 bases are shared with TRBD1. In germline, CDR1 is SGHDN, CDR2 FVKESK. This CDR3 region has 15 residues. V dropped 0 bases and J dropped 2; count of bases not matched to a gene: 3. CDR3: CASSQEFRGQETQYF. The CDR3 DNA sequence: TGTGCCAGCAGCCAAGAATTCAGGGGGCAAGAGACCCAGTACTTC. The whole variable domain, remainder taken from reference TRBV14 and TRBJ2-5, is EAGVTQFPSHSVIEKGQTVTLRCDPISGHDNLYWYRRVMGKEIKFLLHFVKESKQDESGMPNNRFLAERTGGTYSTLKVQPAELEDSGVYFCASSQEFRGQETQYFGPGTRLLVL.

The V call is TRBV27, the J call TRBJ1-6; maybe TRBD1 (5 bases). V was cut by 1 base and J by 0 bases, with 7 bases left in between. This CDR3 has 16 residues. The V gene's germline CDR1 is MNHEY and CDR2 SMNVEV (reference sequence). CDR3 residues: CASSLWGGSYNSPLHF. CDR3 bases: TGTGCCAGCAGTTTATGGGGCGGCTCCTATAATTCACCCCTCCACTTT.

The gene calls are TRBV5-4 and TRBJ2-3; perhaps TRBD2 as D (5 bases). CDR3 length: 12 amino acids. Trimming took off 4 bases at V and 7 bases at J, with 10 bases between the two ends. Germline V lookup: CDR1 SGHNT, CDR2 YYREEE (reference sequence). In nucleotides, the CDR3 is TGTGCCAGCAGCAACGAGCGGAATACGCAGTATTTT. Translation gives CASSNERNTQYF.

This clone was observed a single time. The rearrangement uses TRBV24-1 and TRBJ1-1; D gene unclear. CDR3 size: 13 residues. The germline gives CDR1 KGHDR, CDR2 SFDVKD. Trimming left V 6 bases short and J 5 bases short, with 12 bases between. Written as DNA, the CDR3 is TGTGCCACCAGTCCAGGCGGGAGAACTGAAGCTTTCTTT. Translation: CATSPGGRTEAFF.

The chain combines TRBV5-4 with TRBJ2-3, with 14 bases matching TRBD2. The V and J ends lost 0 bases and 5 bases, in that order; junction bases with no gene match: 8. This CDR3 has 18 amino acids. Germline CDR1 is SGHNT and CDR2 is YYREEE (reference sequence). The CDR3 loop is CASSLGLAGGPGGDTQYF. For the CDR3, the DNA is TGTGCCAGCAGCTTGGGACTAGCGGGAGGGCCAGGCGGAGATACGCAGTATTTT.

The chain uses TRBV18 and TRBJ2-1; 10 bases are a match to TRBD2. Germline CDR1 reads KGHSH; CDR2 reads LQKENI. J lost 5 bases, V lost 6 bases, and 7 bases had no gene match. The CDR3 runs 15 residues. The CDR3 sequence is CASSPGLADHNEQFF. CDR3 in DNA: TGTGCCAGCTCCCCTGGACTAGCGGATCACAATGAGCAGTTCTTC.

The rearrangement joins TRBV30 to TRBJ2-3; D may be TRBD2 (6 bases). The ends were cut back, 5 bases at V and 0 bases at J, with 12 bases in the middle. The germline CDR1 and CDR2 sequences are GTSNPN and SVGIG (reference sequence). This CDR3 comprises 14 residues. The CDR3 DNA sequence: TGTGCCTGGGGTAGCGGACCTAGCACAGATACGCAGTATTTT. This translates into CAWGSGPSTDTQYF.

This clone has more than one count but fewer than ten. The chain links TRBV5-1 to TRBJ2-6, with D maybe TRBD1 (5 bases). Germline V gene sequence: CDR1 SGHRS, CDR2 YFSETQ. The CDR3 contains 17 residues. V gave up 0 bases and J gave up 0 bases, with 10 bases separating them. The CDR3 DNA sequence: TGCGCCAGCAGCTTGGACTACAGGAGCTCTGGGGCCAACGTCCTGACTTTC. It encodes CASSLDYRSSGANVLTF.

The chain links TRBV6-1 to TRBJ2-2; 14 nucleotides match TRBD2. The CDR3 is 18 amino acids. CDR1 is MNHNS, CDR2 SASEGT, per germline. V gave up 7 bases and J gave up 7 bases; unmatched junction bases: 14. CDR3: CASIGAQGLAGVRGELFF. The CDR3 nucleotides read TGTGCCAGCATTGGAGCCCAGGGACTAGCGGGAGTCCGCGGGGAGCTGTTTTTT.

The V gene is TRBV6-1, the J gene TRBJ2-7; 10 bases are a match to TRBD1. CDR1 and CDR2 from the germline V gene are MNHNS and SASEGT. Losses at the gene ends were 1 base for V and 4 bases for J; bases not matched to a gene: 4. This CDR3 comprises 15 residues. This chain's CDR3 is CASSEGTGGPYEQYF. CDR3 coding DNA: TGTGCCAGCAGTGAAGGGACAGGGGGACCTTACGAGCAGTACTTC.

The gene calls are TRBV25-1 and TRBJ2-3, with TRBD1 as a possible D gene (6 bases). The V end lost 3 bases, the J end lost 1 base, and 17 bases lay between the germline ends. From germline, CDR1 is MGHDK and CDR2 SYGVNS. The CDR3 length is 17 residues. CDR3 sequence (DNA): TGTGCCAGCAGTGAGAGCCCGGACAGTTCAGGCACAGATACGCAGTATTTT. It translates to CASSESPDSSGTDTQYF.

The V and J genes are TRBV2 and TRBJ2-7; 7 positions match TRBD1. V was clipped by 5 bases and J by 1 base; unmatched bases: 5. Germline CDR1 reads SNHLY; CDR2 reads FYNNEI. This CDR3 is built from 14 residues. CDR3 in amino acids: CASSFQTGSYEQYF. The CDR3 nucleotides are TGTGCCAGCAGTTTCCAGACAGGGTCCTACGAGCAGTACTTC.

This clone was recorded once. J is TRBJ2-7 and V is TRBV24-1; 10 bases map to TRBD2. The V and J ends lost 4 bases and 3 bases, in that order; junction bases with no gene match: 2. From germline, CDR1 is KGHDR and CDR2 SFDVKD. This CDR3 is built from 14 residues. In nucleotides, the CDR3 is TGTGCCACCAGTGAGTTAGCGGGAGGCTACGAGCAGTACTTC. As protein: CATSELAGGYEQYF.

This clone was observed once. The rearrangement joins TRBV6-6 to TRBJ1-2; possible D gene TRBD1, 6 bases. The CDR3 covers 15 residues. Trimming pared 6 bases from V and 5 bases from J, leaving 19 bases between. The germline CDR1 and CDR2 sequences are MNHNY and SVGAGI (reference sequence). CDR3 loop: CASRKTQGNSYGYTF. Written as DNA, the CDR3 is TGTGCCAGCAGAAAAACCCAGGGGAACTCTTATGGCTACACCTTC.

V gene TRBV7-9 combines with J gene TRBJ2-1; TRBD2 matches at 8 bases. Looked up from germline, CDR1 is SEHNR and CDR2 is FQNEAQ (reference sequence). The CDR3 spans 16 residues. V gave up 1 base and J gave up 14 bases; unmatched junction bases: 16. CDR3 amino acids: CASSLGSSGLVEKKFF. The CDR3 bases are TGTGCCAGCAGCTTAGGGTCGTCGGGACTAGTGGAAAAAAAGTTCTTC.

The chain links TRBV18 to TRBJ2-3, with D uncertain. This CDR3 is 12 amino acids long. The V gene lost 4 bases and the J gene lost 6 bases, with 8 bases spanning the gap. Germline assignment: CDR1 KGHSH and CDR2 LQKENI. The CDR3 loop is CASSLVGDTQYF. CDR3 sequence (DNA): TGTGCCAGCTCACTTGTCGGGGATACGCAGTATTTT.

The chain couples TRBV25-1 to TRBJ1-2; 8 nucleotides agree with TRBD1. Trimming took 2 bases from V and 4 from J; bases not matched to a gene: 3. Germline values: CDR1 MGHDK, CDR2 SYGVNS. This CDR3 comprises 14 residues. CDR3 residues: CASSEVGQVYGYTF. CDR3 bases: TGTGCCAGCAGTGAAGTGGGACAGGTCTATGGCTACACCTTC.

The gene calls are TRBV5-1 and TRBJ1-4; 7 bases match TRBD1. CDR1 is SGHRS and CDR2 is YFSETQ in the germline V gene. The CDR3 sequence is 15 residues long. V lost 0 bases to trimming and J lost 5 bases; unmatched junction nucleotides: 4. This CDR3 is CASSLAGTANEKLFF. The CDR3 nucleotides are TGCGCCAGCAGCTTGGCCGGGACAGCGAATGAAAAACTGTTTTTT.

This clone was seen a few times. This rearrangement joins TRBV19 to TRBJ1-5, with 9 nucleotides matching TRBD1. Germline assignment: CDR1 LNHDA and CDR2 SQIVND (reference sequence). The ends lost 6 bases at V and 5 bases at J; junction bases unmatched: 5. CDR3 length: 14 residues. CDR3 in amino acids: CASRPGQGHQPQHF. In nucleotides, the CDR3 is TGTGCCAGTAGGCCGGGACAGGGTCATCAGCCCCAGCATTTT.

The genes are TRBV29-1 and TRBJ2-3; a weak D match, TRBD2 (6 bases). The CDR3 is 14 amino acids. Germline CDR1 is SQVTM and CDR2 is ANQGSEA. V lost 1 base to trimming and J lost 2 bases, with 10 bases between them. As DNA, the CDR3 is TGCAGCGTTGAAGTCGCGGGAACCACAGATACGCAGTATTTT. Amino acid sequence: CSVEVAGTTDTQYF.

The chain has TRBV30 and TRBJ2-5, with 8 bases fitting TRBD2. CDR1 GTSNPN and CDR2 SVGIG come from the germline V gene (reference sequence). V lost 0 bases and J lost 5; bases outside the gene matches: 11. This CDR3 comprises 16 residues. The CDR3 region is CAWSVFGTRFIETQYF. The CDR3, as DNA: TGTGCCTGGAGTGTATTCGGGACTAGATTCATTGAGACCCAGTACTTC. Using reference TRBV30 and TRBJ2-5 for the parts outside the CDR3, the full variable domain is SQTIHQWPATLVQPVGSPLSLECTVEGTSNPNLYWYRQAAGRGLQLLFYSVGIGQISSEVPQNLSASRPQDRQFILSSKKLLLSDSGFYLCAWSVFGTRFIETQYFGPGTRLLVL.

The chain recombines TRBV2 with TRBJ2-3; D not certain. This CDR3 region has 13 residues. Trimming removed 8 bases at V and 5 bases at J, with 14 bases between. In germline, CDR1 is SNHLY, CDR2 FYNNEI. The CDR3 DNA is TGTGCCAGCGATCAAGCCGTCGGAGATACGCAGTATTTT. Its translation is CASDQAVGDTQYF.